The rows below give T cell receptor beta chains drawn from one sample of a study of T cells after yellow fever vaccination. TCRdb fed the 5' RACE reads into MiXCR, producing one record per CDR3 protein. The top ten hold about 3.7% of the sample, which has a few hundred thousand distinct CDR3 sequences, 8.5% to 10% seen once. Specimen: CD4+ T cells sorted from PBMCs, collected 5 days after the yellow fever booster vaccination. These receptors all stem from a man between 18 and 35 years old who received the YFV17D yellow fever vaccine. Both conserved end residues are part of each CDR3. The D gene is left open where the match is weak. For some rows the clone size is stated as once, few or many, or as a class when expanded; others skip it.

clone size,J gene,D gene,V gene,CDR3 protein,CDR3 DNA
-,TRBJ1-1,-,TRBV7-2,CASSLAVGLEGSFF,TGTGCCAGCAGCTTAGCTGTGGGGTTAGAGGGGTCTTTCTTT
many,TRBJ2-1,TRBD2,TRBV24-1,CATSASSGVFHEQFF,TGTGCCACCAGTGCATCTAGCGGGGTTTTCCATGAGCAGTTCTTC
many,TRBJ1-1,-,TRBV3-1,CASSQDERDTEAFF,TGTGCCAGCAGCCAAGATGAGAGGGATACTGAAGCTTTCTTT
many,TRBJ2-3,TRBD2,TRBV5-5,CASSTGASGSTDTQYF,TGTGCCAGCAGCACCGGAGCTAGCGGAAGCACAGATACGCAGTATTTT
-,TRBJ2-7,TRBD1,TRBV7-3,CASSSGTGGYEQYF,TGTGCCAGCAGCTCCGGGACAGGGGGCTACGAGCAGTACTTC
-,TRBJ1-2,-,TRBV7-2,CASSPPSTVLGGYTF,TGTGCCAGCAGCCCACCCTCGACAGTTCTAGGTGGCTACACCTTC
many,TRBJ2-5,TRBD2,TRBV3-1,CASSQDPGGIGETQYF,TGTGCCAGCAGCCAAGACCCGGGGGGGATCGGCGAGACCCAGTACTTC
few,TRBJ1-6,-,TRBV4-1,CASSQAAEVYNSPLHF,TGCGCCAGCAGCCAAGCCGCTGAGGTGTATAATTCACCCCTCCACTTT
-,TRBJ2-3,-,TRBV11-2,CASSGGAGASSGTQYF,TGTGCCAGCAGCGGGGGTGCGGGGGCCTCCTCGGGTACGCAGTATTTT
-,TRBJ2-5,TRBD2,TRBV24-1,CATSDLGTSGGQETQYF,TGTGCCACCAGTGATCTCGGGACTAGCGGGGGACAAGAGACCCAGTACTTC
-,TRBJ1-3,-,TRBV11-2,CASSLIGGVAGNTIYF,TGTGCCAGCAGCTTAATTGGTGGGGTCGCTGGAAACACCATATATTTT
many,TRBJ1-3,-,TRBV4-3,CASSQVGGNTIYF,TGCGCCAGCAGCCAAGTAGGGGGAAACACCATATATTTT
-,TRBJ2-2,TRBD1,TRBV7-2,CASRLQGALGELFF,TGTGCCAGCAGATTACAGGGGGCGCTTGGGGAGCTGTTTTTT
-,TRBJ1-1,-,TRBV5-4,CASSLGPHPEAFF,TGTGCCAGCAGCTTGGGACCGCACCCTGAAGCTTTCTTT
few,TRBJ2-1,TRBD1,TRBV7-2,CASSPMTGPYNEQFF,TGTGCCAGCAGCCCAATGACAGGGCCTTACAATGAGCAGTTCTTC
few,TRBJ2-2,-,TRBV4-2,CASRPGDTNTGELFF,TGTGCCAGCAGACCGGGCGACACGAACACCGGGGAGCTGTTTTTT
few,TRBJ1-6,-,TRBV12-3/TRBV12-4,CASSIRSSYNSPLHF,TGTGCCAGCAGTATCAGGAGCTCCTATAATTCACCCCTCCACTTT
few,TRBJ1-2,TRBD1,TRBV19,CASQDSPLTGYYGYTF,TGTGCCAGCCAAGACTCACCACTGACAGGGTACTATGGCTACACCTTC
few,TRBJ2-5,-,TRBV19,CVREQETQYF,TGTGTTCGTGAGCAAGAGACCCAGTACTTC
-,TRBJ2-3,-,TRBV2,CASSEKDTQYF,TGTGCCAGCAGTGAGAAAGATACGCAGTATTTT
few,TRBJ2-3,-,TRBV4-1,CASSQDWVGADTQYF,TGCGCCAGCAGCCAAGATTGGGTAGGGGCAGATACGCAGTATTTT
few,TRBJ1-5,-,TRBV6-6,CASRAGSGDQPQHF,TGTGCCAGCAGGGCGGGATCTGGGGATCAGCCCCAGCATTTT
-,TRBJ2-4,-,TRBV7-2,CASSLAAGRNIQYF,TGTGCCAGCAGCTTAGCCGCAGGGAGAAACATTCAGTACTTC
few,TRBJ1-2,TRBD1,TRBV5-5,CASSSIQGHGYYGYTF,TGTGCCAGCAGCTCAATACAGGGGCACGGGTACTATGGCTACACCTTC
few,TRBJ2-2,-,TRBV27,CASTNVQGNTGELFF,TGTGCCAGCACCAACGTACAGGGGAACACCGGGGAGCTGTTTTTT
few,TRBJ2-5,-,TRBV20-1,CSARPSPQETQYF,TGCAGTGCTAGGCCTAGCCCCCAAGAGACCCAGTACTTC
-,TRBJ2-1,-,TRBV2,CASSEAQGGPYNEQFF,TGTGCCAGCAGTGAAGCGCAAGGGGGGCCCTACAATGAGCAGTTCTTC
many,TRBJ2-3,-,TRBV15,CATSARSGLRADTQYF,TGTGCCACCAGCGCTAGGAGCGGCCTCCGGGCAGATACGCAGTATTTT
many,TRBJ2-5,-,TRBV5-1,CASSLGGTPEETQYF,TGCGCCAGCAGCTTGGGCGGGACACCCGAAGAGACCCAGTACTTC
-,TRBJ2-2,-,TRBV3-1,CASNLQGRGPGELFF,TGTGCCAGCAACTTACAGGGTAGGGGACCCGGGGAGCTGTTTTTT
-,TRBJ2-5,-,TRBV7-2,CASIFWETQYF,TGTGCCAGCATCTTCTGGGAGACCCAGTACTTC
few,TRBJ1-4,TRBD1,TRBV4-3,CASSHPRDRGQSNEKLFF,TGCGCCAGCAGCCACCCTCGGGACAGGGGACAATCTAATGAAAAACTGTTTTTT
-,TRBJ1-1,-,TRBV10-3,CAISDPGRANTEAFF,TGTGCCATCAGTGACCCGGGGAGGGCGAACACTGAAGCTTTCTTT
many,TRBJ1-1,TRBD1,TRBV7-9,CASSYRGENTEAFF,TGTGCCAGCAGCTACAGGGGTGAGAACACTGAAGCTTTCTTT
-,TRBJ2-3,-,TRBV4-3,CASSHGLGAPSTDTQYF,TGCGCCAGCAGCCATGGTCTGGGGGCCCCAAGCACAGATACGCAGTATTTT
-,TRBJ1-3,-,TRBV3-1,CASRPRPGRVFGGNTIYF,TGTGCCAGCAGACCCCGGCCCGGCAGGGTGTTCGGTGGAAACACCATATATTTT
many,TRBJ2-1,TRBD1,TRBV6-2/TRBV6-3,CASSYSRKGAGEQFF,TGTGCCAGCAGTTACTCTCGTAAGGGGGCTGGGGAGCAGTTCTTC
few,TRBJ2-5,-,TRBV7-2,CASSWEGWKTQYF,TGTGCCAGCAGCTGGGAAGGGTGGAAGACCCAGTACTTC
many,TRBJ2-1,TRBD2,TRBV12-3/TRBV12-4,CASSPSSGEYNEQFF,TGTGCCAGCAGCCCTTCTAGCGGGGAATACAATGAGCAGTTCTTC
-,TRBJ1-4,-,TRBV5-6,CASKKGPINEKLFF,TGTGCCAGCAAGAAGGGACCAATTAATGAAAAACTGTTTTTT
-,TRBJ2-3,-,TRBV7-2,CARGAHLALTDTQYF,TGTGCCAGAGGGGCCCACCTGGCTCTCACAGATACGCAGTATTTT
few,TRBJ1-2,-,TRBV5-4,CASSSLPGFGYTF,TGTGCCAGCAGCTCTCTCCCAGGGTTTGGCTACACCTTC
-,TRBJ2-2,TRBD1,TRBV7-8,CASSFRTGTTGELFF,TGTGCCAGCAGCTTCAGGACAGGGACGACCGGGGAGCTGTTTTTT
-,TRBJ2-1,-,TRBV5-1,CASSLIFGGEANEQFF,TGCGCCAGCAGCTTGATCTTCGGGGGCGAGGCGAATGAGCAGTTCTTC
many,TRBJ1-1,TRBD1,TRBV12-3/TRBV12-4,CASSTGGLNTEAFF,TGTGCCAGCAGTACAGGGGGGCTGAACACTGAAGCTTTCTTT
-,TRBJ1-2,TRBD1,TRBV4-2,CASSGDRDRVYGYTF,TGTGCCAGCAGCGGTGACAGGGATCGCGTCTATGGCTACACCTTC
-,TRBJ2-7,-,TRBV12-3/TRBV12-4,CASSARGPISTEQYF,TGTGCCAGCAGTGCCCGGGGCCCAATTTCCACCGAGCAGTACTTC
-,TRBJ2-3,TRBD2,TRBV7-8,CASSPTTLAGGREDTQYF,TGTGCCAGCAGCCCCACCACTCTAGCGGGGGGGCGCGAAGATACGCAGTATTTT